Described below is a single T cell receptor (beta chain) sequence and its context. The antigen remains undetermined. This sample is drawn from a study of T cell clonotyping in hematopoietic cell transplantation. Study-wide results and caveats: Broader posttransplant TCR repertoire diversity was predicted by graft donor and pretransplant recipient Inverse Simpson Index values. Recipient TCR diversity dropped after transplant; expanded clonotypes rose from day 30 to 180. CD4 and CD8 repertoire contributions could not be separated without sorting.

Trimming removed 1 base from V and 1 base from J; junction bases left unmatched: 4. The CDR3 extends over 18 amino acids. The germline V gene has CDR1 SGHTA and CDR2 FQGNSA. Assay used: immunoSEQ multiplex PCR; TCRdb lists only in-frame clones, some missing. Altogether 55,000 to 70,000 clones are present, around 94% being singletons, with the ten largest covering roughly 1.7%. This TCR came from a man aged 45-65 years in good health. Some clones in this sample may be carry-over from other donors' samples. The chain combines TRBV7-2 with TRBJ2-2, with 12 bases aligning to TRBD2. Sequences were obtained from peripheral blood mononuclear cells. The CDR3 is CASSLELAGGLNTGELFF. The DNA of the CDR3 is TGTGCCAGCAGCTTAGAGCTAGCGGGGGGGTTGAACACCGGGGAGCTGTTTTTT.